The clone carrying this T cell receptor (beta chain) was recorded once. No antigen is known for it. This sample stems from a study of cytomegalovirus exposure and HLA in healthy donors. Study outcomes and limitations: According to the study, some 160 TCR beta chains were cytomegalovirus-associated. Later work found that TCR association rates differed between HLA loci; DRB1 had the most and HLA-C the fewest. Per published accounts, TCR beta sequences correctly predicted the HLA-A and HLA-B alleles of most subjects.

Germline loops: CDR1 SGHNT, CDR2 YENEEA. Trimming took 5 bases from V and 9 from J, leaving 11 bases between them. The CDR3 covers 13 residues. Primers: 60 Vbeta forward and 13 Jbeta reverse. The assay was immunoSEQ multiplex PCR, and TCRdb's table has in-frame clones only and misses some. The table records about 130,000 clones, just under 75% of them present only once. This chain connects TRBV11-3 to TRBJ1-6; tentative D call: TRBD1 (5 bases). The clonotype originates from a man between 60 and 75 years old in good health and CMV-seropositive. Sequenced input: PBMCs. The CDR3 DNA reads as TGTGCCAGCAGCCAGGGATATCGTTCACCCCTCCACTTT. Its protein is CASSQGYRSPLHF.